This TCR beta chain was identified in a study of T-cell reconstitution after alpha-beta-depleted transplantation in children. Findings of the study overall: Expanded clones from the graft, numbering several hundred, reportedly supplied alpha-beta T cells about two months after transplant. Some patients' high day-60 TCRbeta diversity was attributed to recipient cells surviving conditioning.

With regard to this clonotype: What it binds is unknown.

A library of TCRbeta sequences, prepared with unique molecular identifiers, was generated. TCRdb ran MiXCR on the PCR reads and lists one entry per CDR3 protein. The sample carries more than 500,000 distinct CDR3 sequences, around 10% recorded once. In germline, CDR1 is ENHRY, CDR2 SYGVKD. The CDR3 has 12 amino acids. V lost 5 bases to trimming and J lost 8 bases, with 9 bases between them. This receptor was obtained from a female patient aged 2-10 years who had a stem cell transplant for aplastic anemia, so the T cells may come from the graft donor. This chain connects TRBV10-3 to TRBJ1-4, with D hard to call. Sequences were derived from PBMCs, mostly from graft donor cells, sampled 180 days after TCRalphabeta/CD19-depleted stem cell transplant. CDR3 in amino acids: CAISPQREKLFF. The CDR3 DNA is TGTGCCATCAGTCCTCAACGGGAAAAACTGTTTTTT.